The entry below gives a single TCR beta chain sequence along with its context. What it binds is unknown. Generated by immunoSEQ multiplex PCR, the TCRdb table keeps only in-frame clones and is missing some. In the table there are 25,000 to 30,000 clones, 93% of which are singletons. V was pared by 2 bases and J by 2 bases, with 11 bases between. The CDR3 runs 15 residues. Germline V gene data show CDR1 as LNHDA and CDR2 as SQIVND (reference sequence). The source of the sample is a study of chemoradiotherapy in HPV16-positive cancers. General study points: Functional assays defining HPV-specific T cells used only two HPV16-positive patients. During treatment, candidate HPV-specific clones and E7-related motifs expanded in tumor.

This TCR came from a human donor with HPV-associated anogenital cancer. The V and J genes are TRBV19 and TRBJ2-3; D perhaps matches TRBD2 (5 bases). This sample comprised blood, obtained from a patient who underwent chemoradiotherapy. The CDR3: CASSITAAFTDTQYF. CDR3 DNA sequence: TGTGCCAGTAGTATAACAGCGGCTTTCACAGATACGCAGTATTTT.